The clone carrying this T cell receptor (beta chain) came up a few times. Its antigen is unknown. The data stem from a study of a mutant IDH1 vaccine in newly diagnosed glioma. The data were produced by immunoSEQ multiplex PCR, yet TCRdb's version contains in-frame clones alone and is incomplete. The sample contains about 24,000 clones, approximately 84% of which appear only once. Time point indicated: week 47, end of study. Vaccination used 300 ug of mutant IDH1 20-mer peptide per dose, with topical imiquimod. The source material was PBMCs, sampled from a glioma patient whose treatment included an IDH1 peptide vaccine. The source is a man in his forties with glioma.

The DNA of the CDR3 is TGTGCCACCAGCAGAGATAGGGGGTTTGGCTACACCTTC. The encoded protein is CATSRDRGFGYTF. The rearrangement uses TRBV15 and TRBJ1-2; perhaps TRBD1 as D (6 bases). Trimming shortened V by 0 bases and J by 7 bases, and 9 bases separated the two germline ends. This CDR3 is 13 amino acids long. In germline, CDR1 is LNHNV, CDR2 YYDKDF (reference sequence).